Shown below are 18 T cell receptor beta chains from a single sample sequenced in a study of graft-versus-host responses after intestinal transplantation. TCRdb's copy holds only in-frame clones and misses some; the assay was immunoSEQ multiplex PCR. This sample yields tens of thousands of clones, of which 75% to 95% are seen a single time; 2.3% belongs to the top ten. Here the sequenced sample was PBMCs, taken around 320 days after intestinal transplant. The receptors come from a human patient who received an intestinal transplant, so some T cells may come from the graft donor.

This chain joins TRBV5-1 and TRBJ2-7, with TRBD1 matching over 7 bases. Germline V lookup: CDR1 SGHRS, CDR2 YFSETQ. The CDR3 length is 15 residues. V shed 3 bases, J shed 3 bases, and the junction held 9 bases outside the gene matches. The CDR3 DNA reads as TGCGCCAGCAGCTCTCCGGGACAGAAAGACTACGAGCAGTACTTC. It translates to CASSSPGQKDYEQYF.

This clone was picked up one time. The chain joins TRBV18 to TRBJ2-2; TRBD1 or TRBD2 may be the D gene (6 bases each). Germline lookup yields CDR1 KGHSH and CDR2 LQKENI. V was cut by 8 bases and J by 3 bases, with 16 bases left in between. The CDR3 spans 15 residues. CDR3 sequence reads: CASGVGGVDTGELFF. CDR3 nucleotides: TGTGCCAGCGGGGTCGGGGGCGTCGACACCGGGGAGCTGTTTTTT. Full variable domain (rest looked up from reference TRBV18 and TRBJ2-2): NAGVMQNPRHLVRRRGQEARLRCSPMKGHSHVYWYRQLPEEGLKFMVYLQKENIIDESGMPKERFSAEFPKEGPSILRIQQVVRGDSAAYFCASGVGGVDTGELFFGEGSRLTVL.

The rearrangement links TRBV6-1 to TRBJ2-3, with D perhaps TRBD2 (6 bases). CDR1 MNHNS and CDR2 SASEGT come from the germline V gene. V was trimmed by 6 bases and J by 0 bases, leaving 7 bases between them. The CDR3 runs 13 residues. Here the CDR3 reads CASRGGSTDTQYF. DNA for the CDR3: TGTGCCAGCAGGGGAGGTAGCACAGATACGCAGTATTTT.

CDR3 loop: CASSLDSMNTEAFF. In DNA, the CDR3 is TGCGCCAGCAGCTTGGACAGTATGAACACTGAAGCTTTCTTT. The rearrangement uses TRBV5-1 and TRBJ1-1; the D is unclear. This CDR3 has 14 amino acids. V was trimmed by 0 bases and J by 0 bases, leaving 6 bases between them. Germline V gene data show CDR1 as SGHRS and CDR2 as YFSETQ.

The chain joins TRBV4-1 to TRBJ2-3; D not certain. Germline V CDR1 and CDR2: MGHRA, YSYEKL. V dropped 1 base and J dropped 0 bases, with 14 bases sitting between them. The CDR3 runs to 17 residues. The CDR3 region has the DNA TGCGCCAGCAGCCAAGCTCCTCTTACTCATAGCACAGATACGCAGTATTTT. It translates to CASSQAPLTHSTDTQYF.

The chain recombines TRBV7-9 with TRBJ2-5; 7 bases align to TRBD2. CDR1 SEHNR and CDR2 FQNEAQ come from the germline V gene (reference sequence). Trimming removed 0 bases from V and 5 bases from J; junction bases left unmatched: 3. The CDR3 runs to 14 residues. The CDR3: CASSLASGSETQYF. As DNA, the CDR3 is TGTGCCAGCAGCTTAGCTAGCGGGTCGGAGACCCAGTACTTC. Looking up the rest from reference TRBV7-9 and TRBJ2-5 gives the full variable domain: DTGVSQNPRHKITKRGQNVTFRCDPISEHNRLYWYRQTLGQGPEFLTYFQNEAQLEKSRLLSDRFSAERPKGSFSTLEIQRTEQGDSAMYLCASSLASGSETQYFGPGTRLLVL.

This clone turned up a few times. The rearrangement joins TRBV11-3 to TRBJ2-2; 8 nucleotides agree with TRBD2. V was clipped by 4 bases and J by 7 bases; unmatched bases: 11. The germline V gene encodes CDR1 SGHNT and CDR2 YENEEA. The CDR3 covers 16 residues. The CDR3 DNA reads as TGTGCCAGCAGCTCTCGACTAGCGCTGGCGGGCGGGGAGCTGTTTTTT. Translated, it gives CASSSRLALAGGELFF.

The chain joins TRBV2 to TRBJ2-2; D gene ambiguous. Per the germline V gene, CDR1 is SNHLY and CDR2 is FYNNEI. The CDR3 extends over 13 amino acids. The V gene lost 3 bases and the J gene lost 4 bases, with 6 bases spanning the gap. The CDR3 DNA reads TGTGCCAGCAGTGACCGGGCCACCGGGGAGCTGTTTTTT. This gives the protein CASSDRATGELFF.

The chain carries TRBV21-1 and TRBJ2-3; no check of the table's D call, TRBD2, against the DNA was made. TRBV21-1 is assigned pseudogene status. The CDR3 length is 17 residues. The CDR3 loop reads CASSRGGSGSTTDTQYF. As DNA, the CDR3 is TGTGCCAGCAGCAGGGGTGGTAGCGGGAGCACTACAGATACGCAGTATTTT.

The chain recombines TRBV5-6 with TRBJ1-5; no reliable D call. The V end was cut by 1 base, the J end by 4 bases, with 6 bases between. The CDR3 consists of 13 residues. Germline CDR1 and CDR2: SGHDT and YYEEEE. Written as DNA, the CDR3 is TGTGCCAGCAGCTTGTCCAGGAATCAGCCCCAGCATTTT. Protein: CASSLSRNQPQHF.

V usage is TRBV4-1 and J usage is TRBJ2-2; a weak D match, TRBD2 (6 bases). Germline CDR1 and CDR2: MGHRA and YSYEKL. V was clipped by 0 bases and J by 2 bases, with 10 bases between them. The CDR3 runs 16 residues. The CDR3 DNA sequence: TGCGCCAGCAGCCAAGACGCAGGACTAAACACCGGGGAGCTGTTTTTT. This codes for CASSQDAGLNTGELFF.

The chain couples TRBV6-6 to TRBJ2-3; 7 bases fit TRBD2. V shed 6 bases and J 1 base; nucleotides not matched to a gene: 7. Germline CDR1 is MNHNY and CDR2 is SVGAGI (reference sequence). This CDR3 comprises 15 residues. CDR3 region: CASRSLTSGTDTQYF. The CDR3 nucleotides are TGTGCCAGCAGGTCCTTAACTAGCGGCACAGATACGCAGTATTTT.

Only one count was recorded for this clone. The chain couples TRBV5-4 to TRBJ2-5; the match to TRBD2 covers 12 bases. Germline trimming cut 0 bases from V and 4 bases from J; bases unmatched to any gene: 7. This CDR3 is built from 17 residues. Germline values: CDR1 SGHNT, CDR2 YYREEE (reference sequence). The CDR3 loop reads CASSLGKSLAGGETQYF. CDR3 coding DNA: TGTGCCAGCAGCTTGGGGAAATCACTAGCGGGAGGAGAGACCCAGTACTTC.

The CDR3 here is CASSARTIGLETQYF. For the CDR3, the DNA is TGTGCCAGCAGCGCCCGGACTATCGGATTGGAGACCCAGTACTTC. This chain links TRBV7-2 with TRBJ2-5; the D gene is possibly TRBD2 (6 bases). Germline-derived CDR1 and CDR2 are SGHTA and FQGNSA. CDR3 length: 15 amino acids. The V end lost 5 bases, the J end lost 5 bases, and 18 bases lay between the germline ends.

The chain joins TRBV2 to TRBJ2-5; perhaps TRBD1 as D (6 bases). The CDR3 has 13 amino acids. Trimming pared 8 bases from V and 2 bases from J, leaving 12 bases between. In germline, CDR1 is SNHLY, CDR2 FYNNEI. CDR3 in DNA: TGTGCCAGCGGGGGACACGAGCAAGAGACCCAGTACTTC. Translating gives CASGGHEQETQYF.

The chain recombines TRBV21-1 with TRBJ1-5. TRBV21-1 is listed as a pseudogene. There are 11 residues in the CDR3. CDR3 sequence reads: CAPPRRQPQHF. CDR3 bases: TGTGCACCCCCCCGGAGGCAGCCCCAGCATTTT.

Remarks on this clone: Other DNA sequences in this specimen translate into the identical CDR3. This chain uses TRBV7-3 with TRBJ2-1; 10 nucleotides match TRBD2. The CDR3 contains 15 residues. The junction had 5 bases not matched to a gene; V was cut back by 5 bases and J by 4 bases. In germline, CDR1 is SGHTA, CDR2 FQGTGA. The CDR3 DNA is TGTGCCAGCAGCCTCTTAGCGGGGGGTTACAATGAGCAGTTCTTC. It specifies CASSLLAGGYNEQFF.

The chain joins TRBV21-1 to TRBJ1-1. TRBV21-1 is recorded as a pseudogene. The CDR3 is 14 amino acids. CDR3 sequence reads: CASSKGTGGTEAFF. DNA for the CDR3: TGTGCCAGCAGCAAAGGGACGGGGGGCACTGAAGCTTTCTTT.